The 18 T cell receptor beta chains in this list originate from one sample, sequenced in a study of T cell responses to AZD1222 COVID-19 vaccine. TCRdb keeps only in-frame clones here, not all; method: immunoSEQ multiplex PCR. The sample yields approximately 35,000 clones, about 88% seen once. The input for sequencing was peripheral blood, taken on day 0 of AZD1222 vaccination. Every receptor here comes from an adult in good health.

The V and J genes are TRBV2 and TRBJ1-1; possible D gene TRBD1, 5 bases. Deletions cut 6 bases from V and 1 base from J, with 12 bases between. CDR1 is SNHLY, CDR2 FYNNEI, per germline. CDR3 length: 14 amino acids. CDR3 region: CASRKDGGNTEAFF. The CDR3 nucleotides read TGTGCCAGCAGAAAGGACGGGGGGAACACTGAAGCTTTCTTT. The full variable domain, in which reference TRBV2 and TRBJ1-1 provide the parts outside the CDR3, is EPEVTQTPSHQVTQMGQEVILRCVPISNHLYFYWYRQILGQKVEFLVSFYNNEISEKSEIFDDQFSVERPDGSNFTLKIRSTKLEDSAMYFCASRKDGGNTEAFFGQGTRLTVV.

CDR3 sequence reads: CASSLRPTSELLNTGELFF. The CDR3 DNA sequence: TGTGCCAGCAGCCTGCGGCCGACTAGCGAGCTTCTCAACACCGGGGAGCTGTTTTTT. The chain joins TRBV11-2 to TRBJ2-2; 8 bases agree with TRBD2. This CDR3 comprises 19 residues. Per germline, CDR1 SGHAT and CDR2 FQNNGV. V lost 5 bases and J lost 2; bases outside the gene matches: 16.

The CDR3 sequence: CASRSLRDGQLGGPYEQYF. The DNA for the CDR3 is TGTGCCAGCAGGTCCCTCCGGGACGGACAACTAGGCGGTCCCTACGAGCAGTACTTC. The rearrangement uses TRBV5-6 and TRBJ2-7; D may be TRBD1 or TRBD2 (5 bases each). V lost 5 bases, J lost 2 bases, and 29 bases lay in between. This CDR3 has 19 residues. Germline loops: CDR1 SGHDT, CDR2 YYEEEE.

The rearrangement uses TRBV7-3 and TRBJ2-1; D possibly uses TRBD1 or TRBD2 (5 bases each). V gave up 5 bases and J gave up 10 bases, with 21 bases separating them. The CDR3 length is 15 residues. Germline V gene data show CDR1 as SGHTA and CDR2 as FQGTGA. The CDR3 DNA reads TGTGCCAGCAGCCCCATTTGGGACCATCAGGGCGAGCAGTTCTTC. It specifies CASSPIWDHQGEQFF.

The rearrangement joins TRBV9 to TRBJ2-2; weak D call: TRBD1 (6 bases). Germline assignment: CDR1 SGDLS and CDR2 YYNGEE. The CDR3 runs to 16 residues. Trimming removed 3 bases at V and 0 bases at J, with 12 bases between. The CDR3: CASSAGTNANTGELFF. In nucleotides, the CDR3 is TGTGCCAGCAGCGCCGGGACAAATGCGAACACCGGGGAGCTGTTTTTT.

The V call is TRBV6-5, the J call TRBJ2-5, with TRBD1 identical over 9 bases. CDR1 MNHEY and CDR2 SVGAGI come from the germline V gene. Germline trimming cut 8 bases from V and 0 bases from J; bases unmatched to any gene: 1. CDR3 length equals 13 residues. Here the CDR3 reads CASGDRDQETQYF. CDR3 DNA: TGTGCCAGCGGGGACAGGGACCAAGAGACCCAGTACTTC.

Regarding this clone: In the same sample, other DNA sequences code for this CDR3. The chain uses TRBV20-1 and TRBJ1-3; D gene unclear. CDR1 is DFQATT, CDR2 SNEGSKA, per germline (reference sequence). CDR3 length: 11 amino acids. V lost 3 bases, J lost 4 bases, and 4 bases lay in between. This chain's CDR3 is CSARTGNTIYF. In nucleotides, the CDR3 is TGCAGTGCTAGGACAGGAAACACCATATATTTT.

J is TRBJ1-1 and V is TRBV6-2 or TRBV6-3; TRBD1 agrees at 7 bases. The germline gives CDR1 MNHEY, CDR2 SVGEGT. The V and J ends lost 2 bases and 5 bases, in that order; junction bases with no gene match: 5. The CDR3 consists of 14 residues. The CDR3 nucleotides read TGTGCCAGCAGTTACGCCAACAGGGGAACTGAAGCTTTCTTT. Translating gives CASSYANRGTEAFF.

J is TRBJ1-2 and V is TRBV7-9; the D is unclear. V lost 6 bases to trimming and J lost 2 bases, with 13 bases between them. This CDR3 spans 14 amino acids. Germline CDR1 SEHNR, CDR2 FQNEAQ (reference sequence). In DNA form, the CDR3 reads TGTGCCAGCAGGTCCCCGGGAGTCAACTATGGCTACACCTTC. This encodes CASRSPGVNYGYTF.

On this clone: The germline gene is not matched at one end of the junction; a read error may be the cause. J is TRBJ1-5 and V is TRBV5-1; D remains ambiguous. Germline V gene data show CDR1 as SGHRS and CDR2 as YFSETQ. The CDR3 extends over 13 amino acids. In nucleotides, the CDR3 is TGCGCCAGCAGGTTGGACGGCAATCAGCCCCAGCATTTT. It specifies CASRLDGNQPQHF.

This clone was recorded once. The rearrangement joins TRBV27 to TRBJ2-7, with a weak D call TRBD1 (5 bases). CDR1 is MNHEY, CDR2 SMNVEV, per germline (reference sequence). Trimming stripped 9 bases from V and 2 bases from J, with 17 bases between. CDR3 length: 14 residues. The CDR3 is CASMRPQVPYEQYF. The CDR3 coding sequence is TGTGCCAGTATGAGGCCACAGGTACCCTACGAGCAGTACTTC.

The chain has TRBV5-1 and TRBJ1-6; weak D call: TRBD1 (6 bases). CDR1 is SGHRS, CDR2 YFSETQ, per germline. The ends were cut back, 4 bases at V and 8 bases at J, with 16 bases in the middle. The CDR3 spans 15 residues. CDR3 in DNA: TGCGCCAGCAGCCCCTTGGGGACAAACGATTCACCCCTCCACTTT. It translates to CASSPLGTNDSPLHF.

CDR3 protein: CASSPRQVGQPQHF. The DNA of the CDR3 is TGTGCCAGCAGCCCCAGACAGGTAGGGCAGCCCCAGCATTTT. The chain recombines TRBV5-5 with TRBJ1-5; possibly TRBD1 for D (6 bases). This CDR3 comprises 14 residues. Germline V CDR1 and CDR2: SGHKS, YYEKEE (reference sequence). Trimming pared 4 bases from V and 7 bases from J, leaving 15 bases between.

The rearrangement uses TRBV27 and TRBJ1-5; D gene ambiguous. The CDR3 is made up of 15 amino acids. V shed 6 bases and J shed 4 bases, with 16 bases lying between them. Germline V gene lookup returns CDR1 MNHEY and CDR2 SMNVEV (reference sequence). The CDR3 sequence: CASSMVAELNQPQHF. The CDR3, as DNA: TGTGCCAGCAGCATGGTGGCAGAACTTAATCAGCCCCAGCATTTT.

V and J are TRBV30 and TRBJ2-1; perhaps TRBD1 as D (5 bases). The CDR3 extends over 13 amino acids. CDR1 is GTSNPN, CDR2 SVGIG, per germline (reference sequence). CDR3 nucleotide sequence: TGTGCTTCGAAACGTCAGGGTCGTGATGAGCAGTTCTTC. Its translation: CASKRQGRDEQFF.

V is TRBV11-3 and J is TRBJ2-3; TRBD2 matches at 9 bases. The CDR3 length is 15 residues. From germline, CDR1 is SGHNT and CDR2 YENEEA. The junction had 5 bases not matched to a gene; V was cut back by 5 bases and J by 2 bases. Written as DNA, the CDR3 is TGTGCCAGCAGCCGCGGGACTAGCATCACAGATACGCAGTATTTT. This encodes CASSRGTSITDTQYF.

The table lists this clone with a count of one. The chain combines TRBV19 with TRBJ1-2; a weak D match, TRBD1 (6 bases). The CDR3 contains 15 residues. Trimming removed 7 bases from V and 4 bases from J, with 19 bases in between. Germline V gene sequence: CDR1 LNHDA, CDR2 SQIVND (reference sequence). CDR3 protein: CASKEGGAGLYGYTF. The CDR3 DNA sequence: TGTGCCAGTAAGGAAGGGGGGGCAGGACTCTATGGCTACACCTTC.

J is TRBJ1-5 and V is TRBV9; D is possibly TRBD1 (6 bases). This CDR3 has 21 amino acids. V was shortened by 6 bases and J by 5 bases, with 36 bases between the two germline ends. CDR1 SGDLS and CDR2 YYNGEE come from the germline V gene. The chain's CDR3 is CASNISPWTQGSDGVHQPQHF. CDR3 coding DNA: TGTGCCAGCAATATCTCCCCTTGGACACAGGGATCGGACGGGGTGCATCAGCCCCAGCATTTT.